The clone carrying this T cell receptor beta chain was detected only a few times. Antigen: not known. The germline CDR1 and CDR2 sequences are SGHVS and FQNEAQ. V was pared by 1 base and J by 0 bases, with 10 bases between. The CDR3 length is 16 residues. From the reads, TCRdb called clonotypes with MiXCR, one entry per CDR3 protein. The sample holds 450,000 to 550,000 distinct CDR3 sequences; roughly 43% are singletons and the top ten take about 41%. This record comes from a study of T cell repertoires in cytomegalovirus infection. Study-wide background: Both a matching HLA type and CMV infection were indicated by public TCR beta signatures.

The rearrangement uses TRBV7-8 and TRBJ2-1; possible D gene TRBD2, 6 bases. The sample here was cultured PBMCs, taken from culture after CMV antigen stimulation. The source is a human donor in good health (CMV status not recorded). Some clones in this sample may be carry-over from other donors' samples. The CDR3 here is CASSLGRGSSYNEQFF. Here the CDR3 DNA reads TGTGCCAGCAGCTTAGGACGGGGGAGCTCCTACAATGAGCAGTTCTTC.